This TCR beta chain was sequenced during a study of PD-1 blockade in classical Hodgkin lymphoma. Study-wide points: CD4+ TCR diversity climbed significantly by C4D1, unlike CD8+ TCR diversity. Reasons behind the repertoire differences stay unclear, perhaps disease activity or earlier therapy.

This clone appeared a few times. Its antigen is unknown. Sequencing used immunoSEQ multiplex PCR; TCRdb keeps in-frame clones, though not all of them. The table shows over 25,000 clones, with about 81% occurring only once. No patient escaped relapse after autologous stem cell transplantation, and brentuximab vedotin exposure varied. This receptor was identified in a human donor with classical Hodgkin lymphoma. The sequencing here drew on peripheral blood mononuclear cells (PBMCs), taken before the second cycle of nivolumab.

CDR3 nucleotide sequence: TGTGCCAGCAGCCCCTCATTCTATCAGCCCCAGCATTTT. It translates to CASSPSFYQPQHF. The chain carries TRBV7-9 and TRBJ1-5; D unresolved. This CDR3 comprises 13 residues. Germline CDR1 and CDR2: SEHNR and FQNEAQ (reference sequence). V shed 5 bases and J shed 5 bases, with 10 bases lying between them.